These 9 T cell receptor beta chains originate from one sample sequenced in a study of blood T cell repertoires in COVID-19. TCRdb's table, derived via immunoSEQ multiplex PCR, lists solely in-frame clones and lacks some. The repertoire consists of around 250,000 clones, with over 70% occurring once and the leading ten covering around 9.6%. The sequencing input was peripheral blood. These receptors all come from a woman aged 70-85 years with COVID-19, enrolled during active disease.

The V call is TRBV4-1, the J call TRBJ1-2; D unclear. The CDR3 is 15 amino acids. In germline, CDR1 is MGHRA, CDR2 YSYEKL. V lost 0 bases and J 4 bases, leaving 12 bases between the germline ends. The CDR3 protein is CASSQEPADGYGYTF. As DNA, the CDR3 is TGCGCCAGCAGCCAAGAGCCCGCGGATGGCTATGGCTACACCTTC.

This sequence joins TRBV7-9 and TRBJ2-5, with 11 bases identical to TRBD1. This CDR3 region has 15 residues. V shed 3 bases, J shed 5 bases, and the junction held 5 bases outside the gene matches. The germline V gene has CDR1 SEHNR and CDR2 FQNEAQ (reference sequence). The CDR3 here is CASSFTGQGGETQYF. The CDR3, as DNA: TGTGCCAGCAGCTTCACGGGACAGGGGGGGGAGACCCAGTACTTC.

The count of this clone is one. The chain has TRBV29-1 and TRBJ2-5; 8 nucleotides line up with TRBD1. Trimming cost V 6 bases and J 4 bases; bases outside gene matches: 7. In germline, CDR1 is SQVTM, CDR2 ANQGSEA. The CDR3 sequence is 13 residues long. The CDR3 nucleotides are TGCAGCGTGGAGACAGGGGTGCGAGAGACCCAGTACTTC. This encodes CSVETGVRETQYF. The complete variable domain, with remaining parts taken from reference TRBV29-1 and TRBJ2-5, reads SAVISQKPSRDICQRGTSLTIQCQVDSQVTMMFWYRQQPGQSLTLIATANQGSEATYESGFVIDKFPISRPNLTFSTLTVSNMSPEDSSIYLCSVETGVRETQYFGPGTRLLVL.

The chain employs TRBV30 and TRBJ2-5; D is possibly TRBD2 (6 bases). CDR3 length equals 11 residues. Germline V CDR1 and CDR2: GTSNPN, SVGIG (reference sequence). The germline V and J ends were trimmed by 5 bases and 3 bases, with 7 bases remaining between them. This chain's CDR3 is CAWGLKETQYF. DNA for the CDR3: TGTGCCTGGGGACTAAAAGAGACCCAGTACTTC.

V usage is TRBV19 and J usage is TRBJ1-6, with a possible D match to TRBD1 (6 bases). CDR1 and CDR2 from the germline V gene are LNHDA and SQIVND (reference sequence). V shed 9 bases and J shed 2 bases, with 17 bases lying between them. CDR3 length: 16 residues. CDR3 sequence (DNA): TGTGCCAGCAGCACCAGGGGATTGACCTATAATTCACCCCTCCACTTT. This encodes CASSTRGLTYNSPLHF.

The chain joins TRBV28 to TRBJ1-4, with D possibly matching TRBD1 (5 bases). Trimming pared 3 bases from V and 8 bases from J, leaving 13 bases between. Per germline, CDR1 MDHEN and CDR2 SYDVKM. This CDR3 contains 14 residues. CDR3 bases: TGTGCCAGCAGTTTGGTCGGGGGGAACGAAAAACTGTTTTTT. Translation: CASSLVGGNEKLFF.

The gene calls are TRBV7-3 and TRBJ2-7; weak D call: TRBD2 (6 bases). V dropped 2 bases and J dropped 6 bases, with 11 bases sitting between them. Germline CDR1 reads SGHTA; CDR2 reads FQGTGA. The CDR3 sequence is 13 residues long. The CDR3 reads CASSLVSGGEQYF. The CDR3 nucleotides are TGTGCCAGCAGCTTAGTTAGCGGAGGCGAGCAGTACTTC.

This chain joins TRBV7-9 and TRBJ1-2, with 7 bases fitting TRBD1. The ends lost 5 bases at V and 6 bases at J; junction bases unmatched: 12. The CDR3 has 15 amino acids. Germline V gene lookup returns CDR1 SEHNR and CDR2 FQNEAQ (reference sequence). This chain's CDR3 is CASSPPGDSQNGYTF. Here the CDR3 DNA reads TGTGCCAGCAGCCCTCCCGGGGACAGCCAGAATGGCTACACCTTC. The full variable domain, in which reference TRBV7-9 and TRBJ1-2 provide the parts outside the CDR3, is DTGVSQNPRHKITKRGQNVTFRCDPISEHNRLYWYRQTLGQGPEFLTYFQNEAQLEKSRLLSDRFSAERPKGSFSTLEIQRTEQGDSAMYLCASSPPGDSQNGYTFGSGTRLTVV.

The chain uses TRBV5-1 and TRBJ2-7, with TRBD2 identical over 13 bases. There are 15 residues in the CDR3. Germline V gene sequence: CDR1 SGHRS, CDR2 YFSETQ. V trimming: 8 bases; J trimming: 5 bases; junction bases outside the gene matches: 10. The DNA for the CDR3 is TGCGCCAGTAGACTAGCGGGAGGTTATATCGACGAGCAGTACTTC. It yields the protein CASRLAGGYIDEQYF.